These 32 T cell receptor beta chains came from one sample sequenced in a study of tumor-infiltrating lymphocytes in primary liver carcinoma. Each 20-30 mg portion of unsorted bulk tissue served as the source for co-extraction of RNA and DNA. Researchers generated TCR beta cDNA from approximately 0.55 ug of total RNA, relying on a constant-region primer. Nested multiplex PCR, run for three rounds with slightly modified ARM-PCR, yielded TCR beta libraries. The first two PCR rounds, roughly 9 cycles each, used TRBV1-TRBV30 forward primers and a C-beta reverse primer. Using its own MiXCR run on the multiplex PCR reads, TCRdb lists one record per CDR3 protein. Of approximately 120,000 distinct CDR3 sequences listed, 55% to 75% are singletons. Source material: liver tumor tissue from sampling region 3. Subset defined: tumor region T3, left-lateral pole. Receptors were obtained from a woman aged 55 to 70 with primary liver carcinoma and hepatitis B virus infection.

The chain uses TRBV11-2 and TRBJ2-7; D is possibly TRBD2 (6 bases). Per germline, CDR1 SGHAT and CDR2 FQNNGV. The CDR3 is 14 amino acids. Trimming removed 10 bases from V and 5 bases from J, with 21 bases in between. CDR3 protein: CAINLGGTLNEQYF. CDR3 in DNA: TGTGCCATCAATCTCGGCGGGACCCTCAACGAGCAGTACTTC.

Of note for this clonotype: The junction departs from germline at one end; a sequencing error may be responsible. The chain carries TRBV4-1 and TRBJ2-7; no reliable D call. The CDR3 extends over 12 amino acids. Germline lookup yields CDR1 MGHRA and CDR2 YSYEKL. The CDR3 DNA is TGCGCCAGCAGCCAAGACACCTACGAGCAGCACTTC. Translation gives CASSQDTYEQHF.

This clonotype was found once. One end of the junction does not line up with germline, which may come from a read error. The chain combines TRBV6-6 with TRBJ2-7; TRBD2 aligns across 8 bases. The CDR3 is 18 residues long. Per germline, CDR1 MNHNY and CDR2 SVGAGI (reference sequence). The CDR3 region is CASSYPRRAAAGVCEQHF. In DNA form, the CDR3 reads TGTGCCAGCAGTTACCCCCGCCGCGCTGCAGCGGGAGTTTGCGAACAGCACTTC.

Notes on this clonotype: A single base separates this from a much larger clone, so it may be a read error. The chain couples TRBV5-4 to TRBJ1-1, with a possible D match to TRBD1 (5 bases). Germline CDR1 SGHNT, CDR2 YYREEE (reference sequence). The length of the CDR3 is 16 residues. CDR3 amino acids: CVSTPGLGVLDTEAFF. CDR3 DNA: TGTGTCAGCACCCCCGGTCTGGGGGTGCTGGACACTGAAGCTTTCTTT.

The chain joins TRBV6-6 to TRBJ2-7, with D possibly matching TRBD2 (6 bases). Germline loops: CDR1 MNHNY, CDR2 SVGAGI (reference sequence). V was shortened by 6 bases and J by 0 bases, with 15 bases between the two germline ends. This CDR3 region has 15 residues. The CDR3 region is CASRRDSPVSYEQYF. The CDR3 nucleotides read TGTGCCAGCAGGAGGGACTCACCGGTCTCCTACGAGCAGTACTTC.

At least ten counts were recorded for this clonotype. The chain has TRBV11-2 and TRBJ2-5; possibly TRBD1 for D (5 bases). The CDR3 is 14 residues long. From germline, CDR1 is SGHAT and CDR2 FQNNGV. The ends were cut back, 5 bases at V and 5 bases at J, with 15 bases in the middle. Here the CDR3 reads CASSRWGVLETQYF. Written as DNA, the CDR3 is TGTGCCAGCAGCCGATGGGGCGTCCTGGAGACCCAGTACTTC.

As regards this clonotype: A read error may account for a junction end that differs from germline. This chain uses TRBV29-1 with TRBJ1-2; tentative D call: TRBD1 (5 bases). In germline, CDR1 is SQVTM, CDR2 ANQGSEA. This CDR3 spans 13 amino acids. DNA of the CDR3: TGCAGCGTTGTGAAGGGGACCACTCATGGCTACACCTTT. This codes for CSVVKGTTHGYTF.

A note on this clonotype: Sequence at one end of the junction differs from germline and may be a read error. V and J are TRBV5-4 and TRBJ1-1; unclear D gene. Per germline, CDR1 SGHNT and CDR2 YYREEE (reference sequence). This CDR3 has 17 amino acids. The CDR3 bases are TGTGCCAGCAACTTGGCTCAAGGGCTGGGGATGAACACTGAAGCTTTCTTC. Its protein product is CASNLAQGLGMNTEAFF.

As concerns this clonotype: At one end the junction does not follow the germline gene, possibly because of a read error. The chain uses TRBV10-2 and TRBJ2-7, with D possibly TRBD1 on 5 matching bases. Germline CDR1 reads WSHSY; CDR2 reads SAAADI. This CDR3 comprises 15 residues. CDR3 in amino acids: CASSAGFGSSYEQYF. Written as DNA, the CDR3 is TGCGCTAGCAGTGCAGGGTTCGGGTCGTCCTATGAGCAGTACTTC.

Note on this clonotype: A junction boundary mismatches the germline segment, possibly from a read error. The CDR3 sequence: CAISRSLAAEASF. The CDR3 DNA reads as TGTGCCATCAGCCGTTCACTGGCCGCTGAAGCTTCCTTT. The chain combines TRBV11-3 with TRBJ1-1; D not resolved. Germline CDR1 reads SGHNT; CDR2 reads YENEEA. The CDR3 sequence is 13 residues long.

On this clonotype: One end of the junction varies from germline; a read error may be responsible. The V call is TRBV12-3 or TRBV12-4, the J call TRBJ1-5; D is perhaps TRBD1 (6 bases). CDR3 size: 14 residues. The CDR3 DNA reads TGTACCAGTAGTTTTACAGGGAGATCAGGGGCCCAGCATTTT. Its protein is CTSSFTGRSGAQHF.

This clonotype is medium-sized within its sample. This chain links TRBV11-2 with TRBJ1-3; TRBD1 might be the D (6 bases). Trimming removed 5 bases from V and 4 bases from J, with 12 bases in between. This CDR3 contains 14 residues. Per germline, CDR1 SGHAT and CDR2 FQNNGV. CDR3 loop: CASSRGAGGNTIYF. For the CDR3, the DNA is TGTGCCAGCAGCCGGGGGGCAGGAGGAAACACCATATATTTT.

Concerning this clonotype itself: The junction and the germline gene differ at one end; a read error may be behind it. V is TRBV11-2 and J is TRBJ2-6; tentatively, D is TRBD1 (5 bases). CDR3 length: 19 residues. Germline assignment: CDR1 SGHAT and CDR2 FQNNGV. CDR3 sequence (DNA): TGTGCAAGCAGCTTATGGAACAGGCCCGTTAGCTCTGGGGCCAACGTCCTGACTTTC. Amino acids: CASSLWNRPVSSGANVLTF.

Only a few counts were recorded for this clonotype. This clone may be a read error of a much larger clone one base away. This chain connects TRBV29-1 to TRBJ1-1; D might be TRBD1 (5 bases). The CDR3 totals 11 residues. CDR1 is SQVTM and CDR2 is ANQGSEA in the germline V gene. Trimming stripped 5 bases from V and 11 bases from J, with 15 bases between. CDR3 sequence (DNA): TGCAGCGTTATGGGGGGGAGCGGTGCTTTCTTT. This encodes CSVMGGSGAFF. Full variable domain (remainder filled in from reference TRBV29-1 and TRBJ1-1): SAVISQKPSRDICQRGTSLTIQCQVDSQVTMMFWYRQQPGQSLTLIATANQGSEATYESGFVIDKFPISRPNLTFSTLTVSNMSPEDSSIYLCSVMGGSGAFFGQGTRLTVV.

This clonotype appeared once. At one end the junction does not follow the germline gene, possibly because of a read error. The chain employs TRBV11-1 and TRBJ2-7, with D hard to call. Looked up from germline, CDR1 is SGHAT and CDR2 is FQDESV (reference sequence). This CDR3 is 14 amino acids long. CDR3 amino acids: CASSYSRGSYKHYF. The CDR3 bases are TGTGCCAGCAGCTATTCAAGAGGCTCCTACAAGCACTACTTC.

Remarks on this clonotype: This could be a read error, since a much larger clone is one nucleotide away. The conserved phenylalanine or tryptophan is not found at the CDR3 terminus, so this likely reflects a read error. The chain uses TRBV28 and TRBJ1-1, with D possibly matching TRBD1 (5 bases). The V gene lost 3 bases and the J gene lost 8 bases, with 19 bases spanning the gap. The CDR3 runs 15 residues. Germline loops: CDR1 MDHEN, CDR2 SYDVKM. The CDR3 DNA reads as TGTGCCAGCAGTTTGGGTGGGGCAAACACCCAGGAAGCTTTCATT. This gives the protein CASSLGGANTQEAFI.

Concerning this clonotype itself: A read error is possible here, since a much larger clone lies one base away. J is TRBJ2-3 and V is TRBV5-6; D is unresolved. This CDR3 has 15 residues. The germline V gene encodes CDR1 SGHDT and CDR2 YYEEEE. The V end was cut by 4 bases, the J end by 0 bases, with 12 bases between. CDR3 DNA sequence: TGTGCCAGCAGCCCCTCGAGAGGTAGCACAGATACGCAGTATTTT. Amino acid sequence: CASSPSRGSTDTQYF.

There are a few counts of this clonotype. The V and J genes are TRBV28 and TRBJ2-5; 9 bases align to TRBD2. J was trimmed by 1 base and V by 3 bases; bases with no gene match: 3. The CDR3 sequence is 15 residues long. CDR1 MDHEN and CDR2 SYDVKM come from the germline V gene. The CDR3 coding sequence is TGTGCCAGCAGTTTGACTAGCGGTACCCAAGAGACCCAGTACTTC. It specifies CASSLTSGTQETQYF. The complete variable domain, with remaining parts taken from reference TRBV28 and TRBJ2-5, reads DVKVTQSSRYLVKRTGEKVFLECVQDMDHENMFWYRQDPGLGLRLIYFSYDVKMKEKGDIPEGYSVSREKKERFSLILESASTNQTSMYLCASSLTSGTQETQYFGPGTRLLVL.

Of note for this clonotype: A much larger clone is a single base away; this may be a read error. The chain joins TRBV6-2 or TRBV6-3 to TRBJ2-5; 9 nucleotides align to TRBD2. V trimming: 2 bases; J trimming: 8 bases; junction bases outside the gene matches: 12. The CDR3 sequence is 16 residues long. Germline V gene lookup returns CDR1 MNHEY and CDR2 SVGEGT. CDR3 sequence: CASSYPKREERDTQYF. DNA for the CDR3: TGTGCCAGCAGTTACCCCAAGCGGGAGGAGCGGGATACCCAGTACTTC.

Only a few counts were recorded for this clonotype. CDR3: CASSTRPLPPNEQFF. The CDR3, as DNA: TGTGCCAGCAGCACCAGACCCCTCCCCCCCAATGAGCAGTTCTTC. V usage is TRBV7-3 and J usage is TRBJ2-1; D call uncertain. V shed 5 bases and J shed 6 bases, with 17 bases lying between them. Germline assignment: CDR1 SGHTA and CDR2 FQGTGA. This CDR3 is 15 amino acids long.

This sequence joins TRBV18 and TRBJ2-3; the D is unclear. CDR3 size: 13 residues. V was shortened by 3 bases and J by 6 bases, with 10 bases between the two germline ends. CDR1 and CDR2 from the germline V gene are KGHSH and LQKENI. For the CDR3, the DNA is TGTGCCAGCTCACCGGCTAACCAGGATACGCAGTATTTT. Amino acids: CASSPANQDTQYF.

This rearrangement joins TRBV11-1 to TRBJ2-7, with 8 nucleotides matching TRBD2. The CDR3 runs to 14 residues. Germline values: CDR1 SGHAT, CDR2 FQDESV (reference sequence). CDR3 protein: CAGSRLARGTEQYF. The DNA of the CDR3 is TGTGCTGGCTCCCGACTAGCGAGAGGTACCGAGCAGTACTTC.

This clonotype was found once. CDR3 nucleotide sequence: TGTGCCAGCAGCCTCGAGAGGGGGGGAGATGGCGGCCGCACAGATACGCAGTATTTT. Its translation: CASSLERGGDGGRTDTQYF. The chain couples TRBV11-2 to TRBJ2-3; possible D gene TRBD2, 7 bases. The length of the CDR3 is 19 residues. From germline, CDR1 is SGHAT and CDR2 FQNNGV. The V gene lost 5 bases and the J gene lost 1 base, with 25 bases spanning the gap.

The sample holds many counts of this clonotype. CDR3 bases: TGTGCCAGCAGTTTAGCACAGAACACTGAAGCTTTCTTT. This gives the protein CASSLAQNTEAFF. The chain combines TRBV12-3 or TRBV12-4 with TRBJ1-1; the D is unclear. The CDR3 spans 13 residues. V was shortened by 0 bases and J by 1 base, with 3 bases between the two germline ends.

This rearrangement joins TRBV28 to TRBJ2-5; 15 positions match TRBD2. The germline V gene has CDR1 MDHEN and CDR2 SYDVKM. CDR3 length equals 17 residues. The CDR3 DNA sequence: TGTGTCAACAGTCCCCGGGGACTAGCGGGAGGTCGAGAGACCCAGTACTTC. This sequence encodes CVNSPRGLAGGRETQYF.

Details on this clonotype: Because it lacks the conserved phenylalanine or tryptophan at the end, this CDR3 is likely a read error. The CDR3 spells CASTLDRGRYEQYL. The CDR3 DNA reads as TGTGCCAGCACCTTGGACAGGGGGCGCTACGAGCAGTACTTA. The chain employs TRBV5-4 and TRBJ2-7; TRBD1 agrees at 11 bases. The CDR3 loop spans 14 amino acids. Germline loops: CDR1 SGHNT, CDR2 YYREEE (reference sequence).

On this clonotype itself: One junction end disagrees with the germline gene, perhaps due to a read error. The chain couples TRBV12-3 or TRBV12-4 to TRBJ1-1, with D unresolved. The CDR3 consists of 13 residues. The CDR3 DNA is TGTGCCAGCAGTGGACGTGAGAACACTGAAGTTTTCTTT. Encoded protein: CASSGRENTEVFF.

With respect to this clonotype: A clone one base away is much larger, so this may be a read error. This chain links TRBV4-1 with TRBJ2-7; possibly TRBD1 for D (6 bases). Trimming shortened V by 5 bases and J by 4 bases, and 18 bases separated the two germline ends. Germline V gives CDR1 MGHRA, CDR2 YSYEKL. The CDR3 totals 15 residues. As DNA, the CDR3 is TGCGCCAGCAGCGAAGCAACAGGGAGACAATACGAGCAGTACTTC. Amino acids: CASSEATGRQYEQYF.

This clonotype was detected ten times or more. CDR3 in DNA: TGTGCCAGCACCTTAGTGGGTGCCTACGAGCAGTACTTC. Its translation is CASTLVGAYEQYF. The V call is TRBV12-3 or TRBV12-4, the J call TRBJ2-7; no clear D gene. This CDR3 spans 13 amino acids. Between the trimmed V and J ends, which lost 7 bases and 2 bases, there was a span of 12 bases.

Notes on this clonotype: Without the conserved terminal phenylalanine or tryptophan, this CDR3 likely stems from a read error. Because the CDR3's place on the DNA is in doubt, the DNA is left out and the CDR3 is given as listed by TCRdb. This sequence joins TRBV29-1 and TRBJ1-1. Including both end residues, the CDR3 is 11 amino acids long. Germline CDR1 SQVTM, CDR2 ANQGSEA. The CDR3 is CSFSREVEAFL.

V gene TRBV10-3 combines with J gene TRBJ2-3; 14 bases map to TRBD2. The CDR3 contains 18 residues. V lost 10 bases, J lost 5 bases, and 17 bases stayed unmatched. The germline CDR1 and CDR2 sequences are ENHRY and SYGVKD. The CDR3 DNA reads as TGTGCCAAGACCGGGACTAGCGGGAGCGGTATTAGCGTAGATACGCAGTATTTT. Translation gives CAKTGTSGSGISVDTQYF.

About this clonotype: This CDR3 is missing its conserved last phenylalanine or tryptophan, likely due to a read error. The chain couples TRBV29-1 to TRBJ2-1; D call uncertain. Germline CDR1 reads SQVTM; CDR2 reads ANQGSEA. The CDR3 consists of 13 residues. V lost 4 bases to trimming and J lost 1 base, with 8 bases between them. In DNA form, the CDR3 reads TGCAGCGTTGGACGGAGTTCCTACAATGAGCAGTTCTCC. Protein product: CSVGRSSYNEQFS.